Listed below are T cell receptor beta chains from one sample, sequenced in a study of shared clonotypes between healthy human individuals. Sequenced by immunoSEQ multiplex PCR; TCRdb stores in-frame clones only, minus some. The data show approximately 2.3 million clones, approximately 95% seen once. The specimen sequenced was naive CD4+ T cells from PBMCs. The source of these receptors is a man aged 18 to 29 in good health. Some clones in this sample may be carry-over from other donors' samples. The CDR3 runs from the conserved cysteine through the conserved F or W. Each record gives: V gene, D gene, clone size, J gene, CDR3 DNA, CDR3 protein. A D gene is named only where the DNA matches it firmly. Clone sizes are given selectively: once, few, many, or a class where the clone is expanded.

v_call: TRBV28; d_call: NA; clone_size: NA; j_call: TRBJ2-5; cdr3_nt: TGTGCCAGCAGTTATCGGGGATCAGAGACCCAGTACTTC; cdr3_aa: CASSYRGSETQYF
v_call: TRBV27; d_call: NA; clone_size: NA; j_call: TRBJ2-5; cdr3_nt: TGTGCCAGCAGTTTTCAGCCCCACGGGGAGACCCAGTACTTC; cdr3_aa: CASSFQPHGETQYF
v_call: TRBV9; d_call: TRBD1; clone_size: NA; j_call: TRBJ2-7; cdr3_nt: TGTGCCAGCAGCGTAGGGGGGACAGGTTTTCGCGAGCAGTACTTC; cdr3_aa: CASSVGGTGFREQYF
v_call: TRBV29-1; d_call: NA; clone_size: once; j_call: TRBJ2-1; cdr3_nt: TGCAGCGTTGCCAGGGTTCTCTACAATGAGCAGTTCTTC; cdr3_aa: CSVARVLYNEQFF
v_call: TRBV30; d_call: NA; clone_size: NA; j_call: TRBJ1-1; cdr3_nt: TGTGCCTGGGTTAGGGTGGCTGAAGCTTTCTTT; cdr3_aa: CAWVRVAEAFF
v_call: TRBV4-3; d_call: TRBD2; clone_size: once; j_call: TRBJ2-7; cdr3_nt: TGCGCCAGCAGCCAAGTGGGGGCCGGGACTAGCTCCTACGAGCAGTACTTC; cdr3_aa: CASSQVGAGTSSYEQYF
v_call: TRBV5-1; d_call: TRBD1; clone_size: once; j_call: TRBJ2-7; cdr3_nt: TGCGCCAGCAGCCTGGACAGGGGGCCGGTCGAGCAGTACTTC; cdr3_aa: CASSLDRGPVEQYF
v_call: TRBV28; d_call: NA; clone_size: NA; j_call: TRBJ2-7; cdr3_nt: TGTGCCAGCAGTTTGGTGGGACACTTATACGAGCAGTACTTC; cdr3_aa: CASSLVGHLYEQYF
v_call: TRBV13; d_call: TRBD1; clone_size: NA; j_call: TRBJ1-4; cdr3_nt: TGTGCCAGCAGCAGACAGGGACGTGAAAAACTGTTTTTT; cdr3_aa: CASSRQGREKLFF
v_call: TRBV27; d_call: TRBD2; clone_size: NA; j_call: TRBJ2-1; cdr3_nt: TGTGCCAGCAGGGGACTAGCGGGGACATCCTACAATGAGCAGTTCTTC; cdr3_aa: CASRGLAGTSYNEQFF
v_call: TRBV18; d_call: NA; clone_size: NA; j_call: TRBJ1-3; cdr3_nt: TGTGCCAGCTCACCGCCGATTGGTACAGGCTCTGGAAACACCATATATTTT; cdr3_aa: CASSPPIGTGSGNTIYF
v_call: TRBV5-5; d_call: TRBD2; clone_size: NA; j_call: TRBJ2-7; cdr3_nt: TGTGCCAGCAGCCGACTAGCATTGGGCGAGCAGTACTTC; cdr3_aa: CASSRLALGEQYF
v_call: TRBV7-9; d_call: NA; clone_size: NA; j_call: TRBJ2-1; cdr3_nt: TGTGCCAGCAGCTACGGCCCGGCAGCGGTCTTTGAGCAGTTCTTC; cdr3_aa: CASSYGPAAVFEQFF
v_call: TRBV18; d_call: NA; clone_size: NA; j_call: TRBJ1-4; cdr3_nt: TGTGCCAGCTCACCCCAGGGTTTGGGGGAGACTAATGAAAAACTGTTTTTT; cdr3_aa: CASSPQGLGETNEKLFF
v_call: TRBV6-6; d_call: TRBD2; clone_size: NA; j_call: TRBJ2-1; cdr3_nt: TGTGCCAGCAGTGCCAGGACTAGCGGGTCTAAGGGTGAGCAGTTCTTC; cdr3_aa: CASSARTSGSKGEQFF